This is a list of T cell receptor beta chains from one sample in a study of blood T cell repertoires in COVID-19. The repertoire was sequenced with immunoSEQ multiplex PCR; TCRdb's copy has only in-frame clones and lacks some. The sample contains 350,000 to 450,000 clones, 91% of which appear only once. The sample taken for sequencing was PBMCs or T cells enriched from blood (not recorded which). The receptors shown here come from a woman aged 40 to 49 who had been exposed to COVID-19. CDR3s include the opening cysteine and the closing phenylalanine or tryptophan. D genes are given only for firm matches. Expanded clones are given a class, and other clones once, few, many or no size at all.

CDR3nt	CDR3aa	v_gene	d_gene	abundance	j_gene
TGTGCCAGCAGCTTAAAGGGAGGTCAGCCCCAGCATTTT	CASSLKGGQPQHF	TRBV7-2	-	-	TRBJ1-5
TGCGCCAGCAGCCAAGATACGGGCGGGGAGCAGTACTTC	CASSQDTGGEQYF	TRBV4-3	-	few	TRBJ2-7
TGTGCCAGCAGCTCCGGACTCATTGAGCAGTTCTTC	CASSSGLIEQFF	TRBV12-3/TRBV12-4	-	-	TRBJ2-1
TGTGCCAGCAGGTCGGGGGGGGTGGGTAATTCACCCCTCCACTTT	CASRSGGVGNSPLHF	TRBV6-5	-	-	TRBJ1-6
TGCGCCAGCAGTGATACTCTGGCGACAGCCACGAGCTCCTATAATTCACCCCTCCACTTT	CASSDTLATATSSYNSPLHF	TRBV10-2	-	-	TRBJ1-6
TGTGCCAGTAGTATAGGACAGGATACCTACGAGCAGTACTTC	CASSIGQDTYEQYF	TRBV19	-	-	TRBJ2-7
TGCGCCAGCAGTAAGCGGGAGGTTGACGATGAGCAGTTCTTC	CASSKREVDDEQFF	TRBV10-1	TRBD2	-	TRBJ2-1
TGTGCCACCAGTGATTATGCGGCAGATACGCAGTATTTT	CATSDYAADTQYF	TRBV24-1	-	-	TRBJ2-3
TGTGCCAGCGCGACAGGGGGGTACGGAAACACCATATATTTT	CASATGGYGNTIYF	TRBV2	TRBD1	-	TRBJ1-3
TGTGCCAGCAGCGTAATTAGCGGGAGAGGAAATGAGCAGTTCTTC	CASSVISGRGNEQFF	TRBV9	TRBD2	-	TRBJ2-1
TGCGCCAGCAGCCGATTCGGACAGGGGGAGACAGATACGCAGTATTTT	CASSRFGQGETDTQYF	TRBV5-1	TRBD1	-	TRBJ2-3
TGTGCTAGTGGTTTGCTCGGACACCCACAAGAGACCCAGTACTTC	CASGLLGHPQETQYF	TRBV12-5	-	-	TRBJ2-5
TGTGCCAGCAGCTTCGGTATCTCTGGAAACACCATATATTTT	CASSFGISGNTIYF	TRBV5-8	-	-	TRBJ1-3
TGCGCCAGCAGCTTGTCCGTAGCGGGATCAGGCGGGGAGCTGTTTTTT	CASSLSVAGSGGELFF	TRBV5-1	TRBD2	-	TRBJ2-2
TGTGCCAGCAGCCTCCGGCGGGGCGGCACCACAGATACGCAGTATTTT	CASSLRRGGTTDTQYF	TRBV7-2	-	few	TRBJ2-3
TGTGCCATCAGTGAGTTCGGGATAGCGGGGACCTCCTACGAGCAGTACTTC	CAISEFGIAGTSYEQYF	TRBV10-3	TRBD2	-	TRBJ2-7
TGTGCCAGCAGTTTGGGGGCGAACACTGAAGCTTTCTTT	CASSLGANTEAFF	TRBV6-5	-	-	TRBJ1-1
TGCAGCGTTCCAGGTCTCTATGGCTACACCTTC	CSVPGLYGYTF	TRBV29-1	-	-	TRBJ1-2
TGTGCCAGCAGGAAAGGTACGGGTCCGAATCAGCCCCAGCATTTT	CASRKGTGPNQPQHF	TRBV6-5	-	-	TRBJ1-5
TGTGCCAGCAGCCCTAAAGGCGGGGGGGCTTACGAGCAGTACTTC	CASSPKGGGAYEQYF	TRBV5-4	TRBD2	-	TRBJ2-7
TGTGCCAGCTCACCGGGACAGATCACTGAAGCTTTCTTT	CASSPGQITEAFF	TRBV18	TRBD1	-	TRBJ1-1
TGTGCCAGCAGTGGAAGGGGACAGGGGGTACGGGATGAGCAGTTCTTC	CASSGRGQGVRDEQFF	TRBV2	TRBD1	-	TRBJ2-1
TGTGCCAGCAGCTTGGAGACAGGGGACATGAACTCACCCCTCCACTTT	CASSLETGDMNSPLHF	TRBV5-6	TRBD1	-	TRBJ1-6
TGTGCCAGTAGCCCGGGACGGGGGGATGAAAAACTGTTTTTT	CASSPGRGDEKLFF	TRBV19	-	-	TRBJ1-4
TGTGCCAGCAGCTTAGCCCCGCGCGGCAGGGGTAACTATGGCTACACCTTC	CASSLAPRGRGNYGYTF	TRBV7-3	-	-	TRBJ1-2
TGTGCCATCAGTGAGCTGGCGGTGAATTCACCCCTCCACTTT	CAISELAVNSPLHF	TRBV10-3	-	-	TRBJ1-6
TGTGCCAGCCGTAGGACAGGGGGGGAAGAGACCCAGTACTTC	CASRRTGGEETQYF	TRBV6-5	TRBD1	once	TRBJ2-5
TGTGCCATCAGTGAGTCGGAGGTCTACGAGCAGTACTTC	CAISESEVYEQYF	TRBV10-3	-	-	TRBJ2-7
TGTGCCAGCAAGGCGGGACGCCTGAACACTGAAGCTTTCTTT	CASKAGRLNTEAFF	TRBV2	-	-	TRBJ1-1
TGTGCCAGCAGTGCCGGGACAGGGCCGGCCGGCTACACCTTC	CASSAGTGPAGYTF	TRBV3-1/TRBV3-2	TRBD1	-	TRBJ1-2
TGTGCCAGTAGTACCTCTCTACCTTGGGCTGAAAAACTGTTTTTT	CASSTSLPWAEKLFF	TRBV19	-	-	TRBJ1-4
TGTGCCAGCAGCCCCAGACAGGGCTCTCCCTACGAGCAGTACTTC	CASSPRQGSPYEQYF	TRBV7-9	TRBD1	-	TRBJ2-7
TGTGCCAGCAGTTTGCAGGGGACAACCTACAATGAGCAGTTCTTC	CASSLQGTTYNEQFF	TRBV27	-	-	TRBJ2-1
TGTGCCAGCAGCGTCTTAGCGGGGAGCTCCTACAATGAGCAGTTCTTC	CASSVLAGSSYNEQFF	TRBV9	TRBD2	-	TRBJ2-1
TGTGCCAGCAGTAGGACTCCCAATGAGCAGTTCTTC	CASSRTPNEQFF	TRBV27	-	-	TRBJ2-1
TGCGCCAGCAGCCCACGGACTTTCCCCGGGGGAGATACGCAGTATTTT	CASSPRTFPGGDTQYF	TRBV4-3	-	-	TRBJ2-3
TGTGCCTGGAGTCGCACAGGGATCTCTGGAAACACCATATATTTT	CAWSRTGISGNTIYF	TRBV30	-	-	TRBJ1-3
TGCGCCAGCGCGGAGGGGACCGCCTACGAGCAGTACTTC	CASAEGTAYEQYF	TRBV5-1	-	once	TRBJ2-7
TGTGCCTGGGGTCCCGGGACAGGGTCCCAGCGTGTGAACACTGAAGCTTTCTTT	CAWGPGTGSQRVNTEAFF	TRBV30	TRBD1	-	TRBJ1-1
TGCGCCAGCAGCTTGGGGTCGGGAGCTGGAAACACCATATATTTT	CASSLGSGAGNTIYF	TRBV5-1	-	-	TRBJ1-3
TGTGCCAGTAGTATAGTTGGGACAGGGGGGGACGAGCAGTACTTC	CASSIVGTGGDEQYF	TRBV19	TRBD1	-	TRBJ2-7
TGTGCCAGCAGTTACCGCAGGGGGGACACTGAAGCTTTCTTT	CASSYRRGDTEAFF	TRBV6-2/TRBV6-3	TRBD1	-	TRBJ1-1